The 17 T cell receptor beta chains presented below share a single source sample, sequenced in a study of T cells in narcolepsy (dated by TCRdb to the late 2010s). Libraries came from the immunoSEQ multiplex PCR assay. Held by TCRdb, this immuneACCESS table contains in-frame sequences only and omits some clones. Under half of the omission traces to an unresolved V gene where checked; the cause of the rest is unknown. A total of around 18,000 clones appear in this sample, more than 75% of them only once. About 0.7% of the sample goes to the ten largest clones. Sequences were obtained from memory (CD45RA-) CD4+ T cells from blood. The sample's cell subset or site, from its label and the paper: memory T cells sorted ex vivo from peripheral blood. All receptors come from a human donor in good health.

The chain carries TRBV30 and TRBJ1-4, with a possible D match to TRBD1 (5 bases). The germline CDR1 and CDR2 sequences are GTSNPN and SVGIG (reference sequence). V gave up 2 bases and J gave up 1 base, with 8 bases separating them. This CDR3 is 14 amino acids long. The CDR3 loop reads CAWSWGLTNEKLFF. In DNA, the CDR3 is TGTGCCTGGAGTTGGGGGTTAACTAATGAAAAACTGTTTTTT. The whole variable domain, filled in from reference TRBV30 and TRBJ1-4, reads SQTIHQWPATLVQPVGSPLSLECTVEGTSNPNLYWYRQAAGRGLQLLFYSVGIGQISSEVPQNLSASRPQDRQFILSSKKLLLSDSGFYLCAWSWGLTNEKLFFGSGTQLSVL.

The rearrangement joins TRBV5-1 to TRBJ1-6; no clear D gene. CDR1 is SGHRS and CDR2 is YFSETQ in the germline V gene. V dropped 0 bases and J dropped 5 bases, with 12 bases sitting between them. CDR3 length: 16 residues. The CDR3, as DNA: TGCGCCAGCAGCTTGGGTAGCAGCCCAAATAATTCACCCCTCCACTTT. Protein: CASSLGSSPNNSPLHF.

This chain joins TRBV6-5 and TRBJ1-1; D might be TRBD1 (5 bases). Germline CDR1 MNHEY, CDR2 SVGAGI. V lost 5 bases, J lost 5 bases, and 9 bases lay in between. The CDR3 is 12 residues long. CDR3 loop: CASSERGTEAFF. The CDR3 nucleotides are TGTGCCAGCAGTGAACGGGGGACTGAAGCTTTCTTT.

The V and J genes are TRBV19 and TRBJ1-5; possibly TRBD1 for D (5 bases). Germline CDR1 is LNHDA and CDR2 is SQIVND (reference sequence). The CDR3 sequence is 13 residues long. V was clipped by 6 bases and J by 7 bases, with 13 bases between them. CDR3 loop: CASREGRRQPQHF. The CDR3 coding sequence is TGTGCCAGTAGAGAGGGGCGCAGGCAGCCCCAGCATTTT.

This clone occurred once. Sequence at one end of the junction differs from germline and may be a read error. This CDR3 is also generated by other DNA sequences in the sample. The V gene is TRBV19, the J gene TRBJ2-4; TRBD1 is a possible D gene (5 bases). This CDR3 has 16 amino acids. The germline V gene encodes CDR1 LNHDA and CDR2 SQIVND (reference sequence). The DNA for the CDR3 is TGCGCCAGTAGTAAGGCGGCAGGGCTAGCCAAAAACATTCAGTACTTC. Its protein is CASSKAAGLAKNIQYF.

The rearrangement joins TRBV18 to TRBJ1-1; 7 nucleotides match TRBD1. With V trimmed by 3 bases and J by 8 bases, 6 bases remained unmatched. Germline loops: CDR1 KGHSH, CDR2 LQKENI. This CDR3 has 13 residues. The CDR3 sequence: CASSPAATGEAFF. The CDR3 DNA reads as TGTGCCAGCTCACCGGCCGCGACAGGGGAAGCTTTCTTT.

The chain is built from TRBV5-1 and TRBJ1-1; 7 bases agree with TRBD1. The CDR3 runs 15 residues. V was pared by 5 bases and J by 6 bases, with 13 bases of the junction left unmatched. The V gene's germline CDR1 is SGHRS and CDR2 YFSETQ. The CDR3 region has the DNA TGCGCCAGCAGTTCACAGGGGCTGGGGGTCGCTGAAGCTTTCTTT. Protein: CASSSQGLGVAEAFF.

The chain recombines TRBV5-1 with TRBJ1-2; weak D call: TRBD1 (6 bases). Germline CDR1 is SGHRS and CDR2 is YFSETQ. CDR3 size: 16 residues. With 0 bases removed from V and 8 bases from J, the gap between germline ends came to 20 bases. The CDR3 is CASSLVQDSHLGGYTF. CDR3 DNA sequence: TGCGCCAGCAGCTTGGTTCAGGACAGCCACCTGGGGGGCTACACCTTC.

This chain connects TRBV14 to TRBJ1-1; TRBD1 aligns across 7 bases. The length of the CDR3 is 16 residues. J lost 0 bases, V lost 0 bases, and 4 bases had no gene match. CDR1 is SGHDN, CDR2 FVKESK, per germline. The CDR3 DNA follows: TGTGCCAGCAGCCAAGAAACGACAGGGATGAACACTGAAGCTTTCTTT. Its translation is CASSQETTGMNTEAFF.

This clone has only a few counts. V usage is TRBV14 and J usage is TRBJ2-1, with TRBD2 identical over 7 bases. Germline CDR1 SGHDN, CDR2 FVKESK. With 5 bases clipped from V and 1 base from J, the junction kept 2 bases outside the gene matches. The CDR3 runs 14 residues. The CDR3 loop reads CASSAGVSYNEQFF. Here the CDR3 DNA reads TGTGCCAGCAGCGCGGGAGTATCCTACAATGAGCAGTTCTTC.

V and J are TRBV6-1 and TRBJ2-7, with D tentatively TRBD1 (6 bases). This CDR3 is 15 amino acids long. Germline CDR1 MNHNS, CDR2 SASEGT. V was cut by 4 bases and J by 2 bases, with 15 bases left in between. As DNA, the CDR3 is TGTGCCAGCAGTGCTCCGGTGAAGGGGGCCTACGAGCAGTACTTC. Translation gives CASSAPVKGAYEQYF.

The V gene is TRBV19, the J gene TRBJ2-5, with TRBD1 matching 9 bases. The germline V gene has CDR1 LNHDA and CDR2 SQIVND (reference sequence). After removal of 4 bases from V and 7 bases from J, the junction contained 10 bases not matched to a gene. The CDR3 spans 15 residues. CDR3 residues: CASSRPTGGEGTQYF. The CDR3 DNA follows: TGTGCCAGTAGTAGACCTACAGGGGGCGAAGGGACCCAGTACTTC.

The chain recombines TRBV19 with TRBJ2-1; D is perhaps TRBD1 (8 bases). Germline V gene data show CDR1 as LNHDA and CDR2 as SQIVND (reference sequence). V lost 5 bases and J 7 bases, leaving 18 bases between the germline ends. The CDR3 consists of 15 residues. CDR3 nucleotide sequence: TGTGCCAGTAGTTGGGGGGGACAGGAGGCTAATGAGCAGTTCTTC. Its translation is CASSWGGQEANEQFF.

The chain recombines TRBV6-1 with TRBJ1-2; TRBD1 aligns across 9 bases. Trimming at V came to 3 bases and at J to 8 bases, leaving 7 bases not matched to a gene. CDR3 length: 14 residues. Germline CDR1 MNHNS, CDR2 SASEGT. The CDR3 nucleotides read TGTGCCAGCAGTGACGGAGGACAGGGGAGAGGCTACACCTTC. This sequence encodes CASSDGGQGRGYTF.

The chain couples TRBV7-9 to TRBJ1-4; 11 nucleotides match TRBD1. This CDR3 has 15 residues. Losses at the gene ends were 1 base for V and 8 bases for J; bases not matched to a gene: 3. The germline V gene encodes CDR1 SEHNR and CDR2 FQNEAQ (reference sequence). CDR3 region: CASSLDGTGGEKLFF. The CDR3 coding sequence is TGTGCCAGCAGCTTAGATGGGACAGGGGGAGAAAAACTGTTTTTT.

This chain joins TRBV2 and TRBJ1-2; D is undetermined. CDR3 size: 14 residues. Looked up from germline, CDR1 is SNHLY and CDR2 is FYNNEI. Trimming took 1 base from V and 5 from J, leaving 11 bases between them. In nucleotides, the CDR3 is TGTGCCAGCAGTGAAGTCAGGAGTGGATATGGCTACACCTTC. The encoded protein is CASSEVRSGYGYTF. Based on the CDR3 plus reference TRBV2 and TRBJ1-2, the full variable domain is EPEVTQTPSHQVTQMGQEVILRCVPISNHLYFYWYRQILGQKVEFLVSFYNNEISEKSEIFDDQFSVERPDGSNFTLKIRSTKLEDSAMYFCASSEVRSGYGYTFGSGTRLTVV.

This clone was picked up one time. The chain uses TRBV9 and TRBJ1-2; TRBD1 might be the D (5 bases). There are 18 residues in the CDR3. Trimming shortened V by 0 bases and J by 0 bases, and 18 bases separated the two germline ends. The germline gives CDR1 SGDLS, CDR2 YYNGEE. The CDR3 DNA sequence: TGTGCCAGCAGCGTAGACCCCCTACCCCTGACAGCTAACTATGGCTACACCTTC. Its translation is CASSVDPLPLTANYGYTF.